This T cell receptor beta chain stems from a study of blood T cell repertoires in COVID-19. About the research overall: Donors in the United States, Italy and Spain gave samples during acute or convalescent COVID-19. In each case, the material was cDNA or gDNA derived from T cells, B-cell-depleted T cells, or PBMCs.

The CDR3 runs to 13 residues. V was pared by 1 base and J by 8 bases, with 11 bases between. Original analysis: Reference gene primer amplification gave nucleated cell count estimates. The method was immunoSEQ multiplex PCR; TCRdb's version includes in-frame clones alone and lacks a portion of them. The V and J calls and clone size come from that table; D and trimming were worked out from the DNA. The repertoire consists of 150,000 or so clones, with 88% occurring once and the leading ten covering less than 2%. Sequencing was done on a sample of peripheral blood. The source is a woman aged 55-69 years with acute or convalescent COVID-19. The chain carries TRBV12-3 or TRBV12-4 and TRBJ1-1; D remains ambiguous. CDR3 region: CASSLGARVEAFF. DNA for the CDR3: TGTGCCAGCAGTTTAGGGGCAAGAGTAGAAGCTTTCTTT.